This paragraph reports one TCR beta chain. What it binds is unknown. The entry originates in a study of cytomegalovirus exposure and HLA in healthy donors. For the study at large: Samples from HLA-typed donors yielded 65 million to 90 million unique TCRs in an early data release.

Notes on the study in general: There were some public TCRs occurring in many donors, but most TCR sequences were rare.

Vbeta (60) and Jbeta (13) primers were used in the PCR. TCRdb's table, derived via immunoSEQ multiplex PCR, lists solely in-frame clones and lacks some. This sample has 150,000 to 200,000 clones; 60% to 80% occur once, and the top ten carry 2.5% to 4%. The CDR3 consists of 15 residues. The V segment lost 5 bases and the J segment 4 bases; nucleotides outside the gene matches: 7. In germline, CDR1 is SGHTA, CDR2 FQGNSA. The sequencing sample was made of PBMCs. The TCR originated in a female donor in good health and CMV-seronegative. V usage is TRBV7-2 and J usage is TRBJ1-3, with 8 bases lining up with TRBD1. The CDR3, as DNA: TGTGCCAGCAGCCAACAGACAGGGGTCGGAAACACCATATATTTT. Amino acid sequence: CASSQQTGVGNTIYF.